This T cell receptor (beta chain) was recorded in a study of blood T cell repertoires in COVID-19 (dated by TCRdb to the early 2020s). For context, the study as a whole: Collaborator samples came from the United States, Italy and Spain and covered acute and convalescent phases of COVID-19. The dataset comprised deeply sampled blood TCRbeta repertoires from subjects exposed to, actively infected with, or recovered from COVID-19. The sample metadata nearly always contained a de-identified subject ID, COVID-19 status, age in years and sex. The samples were drawn from two sources: the first 160 participants of the ongoing ImmuneRACE study, and over 950 subjects contributed by 6 global collaborators. A freely available public database, intended as a resource for researchers studying the immune response to SARS-CoV-2, is where the repertoires were released. Where HLA class I and class II types were available, the types were taken from metadata supplied by the sample provider, not from assay-based typing. The material from the prospective study consisted of cDNA or gDNA derived from T cells, B-cell-depleted T cells, or PBMCs.

In Seattle, one collaborating source enrolled patients while the infection was active and tracked those patients longitudinally over the course of disease. The collaborating institutions used their own protocols to collect whole blood in K2EDTA tubes. Collaborator samples were shipped for TCRbeta analysis as frozen whole blood, isolated PBMCs, or DNA extracted from either sample type. Worth noting for this clone: Its antigen is currently not known. No clone much larger than this one lies a single base away; base qualities are absent.

Beyond this particular receptor, the publication reports: Clinical and demographic metadata were provided uncurated, with the amount varying by source and participant.

TCRbeta CDR3 regions were amplified from genomic DNA using the immunoSEQ Assay, a bias-controlled multiplex PCR. The source study handled its data this way. Within the assay, amplification of reference gene primers was used to estimate how many nucleated cells each sample contained. To quantify the absolute abundance of each unique TCRbeta CDR3 rearrangement, sequence reads were collapsed and filtered. For each sample, productive Simpson clonality was calculated by taking the square root of Simpson's diversity index across productive rearrangements. TCRdb took this table from immuneACCESS and kept in-frame rearrangements with V and J called. Such tables lack part of the clones; where checked against another copy, unresolved V genes explain under half of the gap, and the rest is unexplained. D and trimming were read from the DNA, whereas the V and J calls and clone size are those reported in that table. Present in this sample are approximately 46,000 clones, around 86% of which were seen just once. About a fifth of the sample is in the top ten clones.

V loses 6 bases at its end and J loses 1 base; junction bases beyond the gene matches: 1. The germline V gene supplies CDR1 MNHNS and CDR2 SASEGT. The CDR3 has 13 amino acids, counting the end cysteine and phenylalanine. The retained sequence is limited to the CDR3, 39 bases, with the frame set at the first base. The V gene is TRBV6-1 and the J gene is TRBJ1-1; 8 bases in the middle match TRBD1. Specimen: peripheral blood. This clonotype was sampled from a woman older than 75 with COVID-19, enrolled during active disease. Here the CDR3 is given as CASRDRGNTEAFF. The nucleotide sequence reads TGTGCCAGCAGAGACAGGGGGAACACTGAAGCTTTCTTT.